This T cell receptor beta chain emerged from a study of blood T cell repertoires in COVID-19. Study information: PBMCs, B-cell-depleted T cells, or T cells provided the cDNA or gDNA that made up the material.

Germline V lookup: CDR1 SNHLY, CDR2 FYNNEI. The V and J ends lost 2 bases and 7 bases, in that order; junction bases with no gene match: 6. The CDR3 runs 16 residues. Study members were between about 18 and 100 years old and lived in about two dozen US regions. Recovery meant two consecutive negative NP/OP PCR tests, professional clearance, or resolved symptoms. Method: immunoSEQ multiplex PCR; TCRdb's copy keeps in-frame clones and lacks some. Of 500,000 or so clones listed, roughly 87% are singletons. The chain links TRBV2 to TRBJ1-6; 9 bases are a match to TRBD1. The receptor was derived from a woman aged 18-30 years who had recovered from COVID-19. Input material: PBMCs or T cells enriched from blood (not recorded which). Written as DNA, the CDR3 is TGTGCCAGCAGTGAATTTCTCGGACAGGGGAATTCACCCCTCCACTTT. It encodes CASSEFLGQGNSPLHF. Full variable domain (remainder filled in from reference TRBV2 and TRBJ1-6): EPEVTQTPSHQVTQMGQEVILRCVPISNHLYFYWYRQILGQKVEFLVSFYNNEISEKSEIFDDQFSVERPDGSNFTLKIRSTKLEDSAMYFCASSEFLGQGNSPLHFGNGTRLTVT.